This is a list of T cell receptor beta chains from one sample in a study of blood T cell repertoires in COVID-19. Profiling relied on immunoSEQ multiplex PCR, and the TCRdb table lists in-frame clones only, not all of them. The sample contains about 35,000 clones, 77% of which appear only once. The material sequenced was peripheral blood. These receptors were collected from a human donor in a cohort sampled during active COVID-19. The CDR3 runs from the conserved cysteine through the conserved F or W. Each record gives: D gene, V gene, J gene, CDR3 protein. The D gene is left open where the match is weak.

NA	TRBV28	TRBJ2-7	CASSSSFLEDYEQYF
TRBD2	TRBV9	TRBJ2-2	CASSVDPSGATGELFF
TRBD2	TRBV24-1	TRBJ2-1	CATSDPSGRADNEQFF
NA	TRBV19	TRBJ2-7	CASSDRAGPTDIYEQYF
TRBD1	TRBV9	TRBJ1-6	CASSAGQGKNSPLHF
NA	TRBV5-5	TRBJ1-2	CASSYPTGTEGYTF
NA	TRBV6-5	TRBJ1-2	CASTRGGPSPQGYTF
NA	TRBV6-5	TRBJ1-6	CASSQRGDPLTLHF
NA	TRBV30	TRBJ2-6	CAWITGDFSGANVLTF
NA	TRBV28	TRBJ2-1	CASRQPTGNEQFF
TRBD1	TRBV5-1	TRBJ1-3	CASSRLGQGPGNTIYF
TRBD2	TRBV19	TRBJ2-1	CASSILAGVWGYNEQFF
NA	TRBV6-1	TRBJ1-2	CASSEALGVGGYTF
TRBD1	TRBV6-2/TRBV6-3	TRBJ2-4	CASSYPGTGRPSLAKNIQYF
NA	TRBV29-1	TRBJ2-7	CSVETETYEQYF
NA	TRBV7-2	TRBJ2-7	CASSLDRVGVGEQYF
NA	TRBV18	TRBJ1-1	CASSPPTGDEAFF
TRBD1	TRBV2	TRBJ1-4	CASSERGDRDEKLFF
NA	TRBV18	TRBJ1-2	CASSPKRPDTSYGYTF
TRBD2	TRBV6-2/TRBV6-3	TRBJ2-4	CASSSSGTSGNIQYF
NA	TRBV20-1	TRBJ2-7	CSAFQGTQQYF
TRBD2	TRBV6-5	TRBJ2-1	CASSVGRSSYNEQFF
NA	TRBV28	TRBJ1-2	CASSLRRDGYTF
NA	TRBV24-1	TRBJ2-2	CATSDGSGAARELFF
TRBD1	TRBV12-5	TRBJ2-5	CASGLGNGQGLGETQYF
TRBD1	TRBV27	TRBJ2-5	CASSRTGVRVVPDYF
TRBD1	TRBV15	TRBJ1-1	CATSRDRTGNTEAFF
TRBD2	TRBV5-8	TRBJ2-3	CASSLGLAGDSDTQYF
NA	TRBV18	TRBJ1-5	CASSDVGGALGQPQHF
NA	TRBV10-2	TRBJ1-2	CASARDKRYGYTF
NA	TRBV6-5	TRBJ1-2	CASYRGAGGYTF
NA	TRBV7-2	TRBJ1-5	CASSLMGPNSNQPQHF
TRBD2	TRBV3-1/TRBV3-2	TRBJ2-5	CASSQLVKSGEKTQYF
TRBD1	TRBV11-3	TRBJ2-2	CASSLGQGGNTGELFF
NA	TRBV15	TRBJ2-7	CATSRDWGTQNQYF
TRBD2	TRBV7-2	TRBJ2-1	CASGPRGGSNEQFF
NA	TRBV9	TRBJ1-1	CASSVDGRAPEAFF
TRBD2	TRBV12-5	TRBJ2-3	CASGLGLAGADTQYF
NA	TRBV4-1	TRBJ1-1	CASSRRGARNTEAFF
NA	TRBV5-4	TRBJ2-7	CASSSGLNSYEQYF
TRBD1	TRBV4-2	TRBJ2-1	CASSQEFRTGRYNEQFF
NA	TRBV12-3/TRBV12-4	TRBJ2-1	CASSLRGADEQFF
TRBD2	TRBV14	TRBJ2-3	CASSHPGGLVKDTQYF
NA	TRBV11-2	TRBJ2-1	CASSSDPNAGNEQFF
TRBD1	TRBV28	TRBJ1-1	CASTFSGTGENGEAFF
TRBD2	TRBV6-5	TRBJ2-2	CASKPSGRASGELFF
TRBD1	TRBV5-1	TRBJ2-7	CASSINRGSGTYEQYF
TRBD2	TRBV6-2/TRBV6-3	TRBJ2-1	CASSYYLAGLNNEQFF
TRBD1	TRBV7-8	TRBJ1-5	CASSRTGDNQPQHF
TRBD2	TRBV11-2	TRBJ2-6	CASSFPPLAGGGGANVLTF
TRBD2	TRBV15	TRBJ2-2	CATSQKWGGGELFF
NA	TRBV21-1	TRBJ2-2	CASIDPGAGVSNTGELFF
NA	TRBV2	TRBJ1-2	CASSPRSGIFNYGYTF
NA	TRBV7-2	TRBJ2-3	CASSLGTLALDTQYF
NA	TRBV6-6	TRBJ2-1	CASTYYSGANEQFF
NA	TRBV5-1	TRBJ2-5	CASSLAVTGTSGETQYF